One sample yielded the 22 T cell receptor beta chains listed below, sequenced in a study of STAT3 mutations in large granular lymphocyte leukemia. General study findings and limits: In T-cell large granular lymphocyte leukemia, about half of patients showed multiple immunodominant subclonotypes.

Produced via immunoSEQ multiplex PCR; TCRdb's table is partial and in-frame only. The sample has under 35,000 clones; approximately 80% are singletons. These receptors are not linked to any known antigen. Sequenced: peripheral blood mononuclear cells. These receptor sequences come from a woman between 50 and 59 years old with T-cell large granular lymphocyte leukemia. Some clones in this sample may be carry-over from other donors' samples.

The chain uses TRBV27 and TRBJ2-1; 10 bases align to TRBD2. Germline values: CDR1 MNHEY, CDR2 SMNVEV (reference sequence). CDR3 length equals 14 residues. Trimming took 7 bases from V and 9 from J; bases not matched to a gene: 9. The CDR3 DNA sequence: TGTGCCAGCACACCGGGACTAGCGAAAGGTGAGCAGTTCTTC. It yields the protein CASTPGLAKGEQFF.

The chain joins TRBV11-2 to TRBJ1-3; a weak D match, TRBD1 (5 bases). The CDR3 is made up of 16 amino acids. The ends were cut back, 5 bases at V and 3 bases at J, with 17 bases in the middle. CDR1 is SGHAT, CDR2 FQNNGV, per germline. The CDR3 sequence is CASSRVQGPRGNTIYF. Written as DNA, the CDR3 is TGTGCCAGCAGCAGGGTGCAGGGCCCTCGTGGAAACACCATATATTTT.

This chain links TRBV7-9 with TRBJ1-1; the match to TRBD1 covers 8 bases. Looked up from germline, CDR1 is SEHNR and CDR2 is FQNEAQ (reference sequence). CDR3 length equals 13 residues. V trimming: 3 bases; J trimming: 4 bases; junction bases outside the gene matches: 1. CDR3 in amino acids: CASSFRGRTEAFF. In DNA, the CDR3 is TGTGCCAGCAGCTTCAGGGGGCGCACTGAAGCTTTCTTT. The full variable domain, in which reference TRBV7-9 and TRBJ1-1 provide the parts outside the CDR3, is DTGVSQNPRHKITKRGQNVTFRCDPISEHNRLYWYRQTLGQGPEFLTYFQNEAQLEKSRLLSDRFSAERPKGSFSTLEIQRTEQGDSAMYLCASSFRGRTEAFFGQGTRLTVV.

The chain has TRBV29-1 and TRBJ2-6; the D is unclear. The germline V gene has CDR1 SQVTM and CDR2 ANQGSEA. Trimming cost V 6 bases and J 2 bases, with 2 bases left between them. The length of the CDR3 is 11 residues. The CDR3 DNA reads as TGCAGCGTGACTGGGGCCAACGTCCTGACTTTC. Translation gives CSVTGANVLTF.

The chain employs TRBV5-1 and TRBJ1-4; TRBD1 might be the D (5 bases). In germline, CDR1 is SGHRS, CDR2 YFSETQ. The CDR3 is 16 residues long. Deletions cut 4 bases from V and 0 bases from J, with 13 bases between. The CDR3: CASSVLGRATNEKLFF. In DNA, the CDR3 is TGCGCCAGCAGCGTCCTGGGACGGGCAACTAATGAAAAACTGTTTTTT.

The chain employs TRBV19 and TRBJ2-4; the match to TRBD1 covers 9 bases. V gave up 6 bases and J gave up 8 bases; unmatched junction bases: 5. Germline values: CDR1 LNHDA, CDR2 SQIVND (reference sequence). The CDR3 contains 13 residues. The CDR3 spells CASRGTGKDIQYF. Here the CDR3 DNA reads TGTGCCAGTAGAGGGACAGGGAAGGACATTCAGTACTTC.

This chain joins TRBV5-1 and TRBJ2-3, with unresolved D. Germline CDR1 reads SGHRS; CDR2 reads YFSETQ. CDR3 length: 15 residues. V lost 0 bases to trimming and J lost 2 bases, with 10 bases between them. The CDR3 loop is CASSLGVNPTDTQYF. The CDR3 DNA reads as TGCGCCAGCAGCTTGGGAGTGAATCCCACAGATACGCAGTATTTT.

The count of this clone is one. The chain is built from TRBV5-4 and TRBJ1-1; TRBD1 might be the D (5 bases). V dropped 4 bases and J dropped 3 bases, with 13 bases sitting between them. In germline, CDR1 is SGHNT, CDR2 YYREEE (reference sequence). This CDR3 contains 14 residues. The CDR3 region has the DNA TGTGCCAGCAGCCCCCACCCCAGGGACACTGAAGCTTTCTTT. Its protein product is CASSPHPRDTEAFF.

Turning to this clone: This same CDR3 is encoded by further DNA sequences in the sample. The rearrangement uses TRBV18 and TRBJ1-1; a weak D match, TRBD1 (5 bases). Trimming shortened V by 2 bases and J by 3 bases, and 7 bases separated the two germline ends. CDR3 length equals 13 residues. The germline gives CDR1 KGHSH, CDR2 LQKENI. The CDR3 sequence is CASSPDSYTEAFF. CDR3 sequence (DNA): TGTGCCAGCTCACCAGACAGTTACACTGAAGCTTTCTTT. Based on the CDR3 plus reference TRBV18 and TRBJ1-1, the full variable domain is NAGVMQNPRHLVRRRGQEARLRCSPMKGHSHVYWYRQLPEEGLKFMVYLQKENIIDESGMPKERFSAEFPKEGPSILRIQQVVRGDSAAYFCASSPDSYTEAFFGQGTRLTVV.

This clone was observed a few times. The V gene is TRBV5-6, the J gene TRBJ1-5; perhaps TRBD1 as D (5 bases). The CDR3 is 15 amino acids. Deletions cut 1 base from V and 7 bases from J, with 15 bases between. The germline V gene encodes CDR1 SGHDT and CDR2 YYEEEE. CDR3 DNA sequence: TGTGCCAGCAGCTTGTATAGTATAGCAGGGCAGCCCCAGCATTTT. This codes for CASSLYSIAGQPQHF.

The chain links TRBV18 to TRBJ2-6; the D is unclear. Per germline, CDR1 KGHSH and CDR2 LQKENI. V lost 4 bases and J lost 1, with 8 bases in between. This CDR3 region has 15 residues. In DNA, the CDR3 is TGTGCCAGCTCACATTCCCAATCTGGGGCCAACGTCCTGACTTTC. Translation gives CASSHSQSGANVLTF.

By frequency in the sample, this clone is medium-sized. Here the CDR3 reads CALTVGHPNTGELFF. Written as DNA, the CDR3 is TGTGCCCTAACCGTGGGACACCCGAACACCGGGGAGCTGTTTTTT. This chain links TRBV2 with TRBJ2-2; tentative D call: TRBD1 (6 bases). Germline V gene data show CDR1 as SNHLY and CDR2 as FYNNEI. Trimming stripped 11 bases from V and 0 bases from J, with 16 bases between. The CDR3 loop spans 15 amino acids.

The chain joins TRBV4-3 to TRBJ2-7, with D possibly TRBD2 on 5 matching bases. The CDR3 consists of 17 residues. V was shortened by 0 bases and J by 4 bases, with 19 bases between the two germline ends. Germline V gives CDR1 LGHNA, CDR2 YSLEER. The CDR3 spells CASSQEVQRSGGYEQYF. The CDR3 region has the DNA TGCGCCAGCAGCCAAGAGGTTCAGAGAAGCGGAGGTTACGAGCAGTACTTC.

The chain is built from TRBV7-2 and TRBJ2-3; 7 bases line up with TRBD2. The CDR3 loop spans 17 amino acids. J gave up 6 bases and V 0 bases, and 12 bases lay outside the gene matches. Germline V lookup: CDR1 SGHTA, CDR2 FQGNSA. For the CDR3, the DNA is TGTGCCAGCAGCTTAGCCGTCCAGAGCGGGGTACGGGATACGCAGTATTTT. This sequence encodes CASSLAVQSGVRDTQYF.

The V gene is TRBV10-2, the J gene TRBJ2-7, with TRBD2 matching 13 bases. The junction had 1 base not matched to a gene; V was cut back by 6 bases and J by 2 bases. CDR1 and CDR2 from the germline V gene are WSHSY and SAAADI. There are 14 residues in the CDR3. The CDR3, as DNA: TGCGCCAGCAGGGGACTAGCGGGGCCCTACGAGCAGTACTTC. It yields the protein CASRGLAGPYEQYF.

CDR3 sequence reads: CASSTQGGSSYEQYF. In DNA form, the CDR3 reads TGCGCCAGCAGCACCCAGGGCGGGAGCTCCTACGAGCAGTACTTC. V and J are TRBV5-1 and TRBJ2-7; TRBD2 matches at 7 bases. CDR3 length: 15 residues. V shed 4 bases, J shed 0 bases, and the junction held 7 bases outside the gene matches. Germline CDR1 is SGHRS and CDR2 is YFSETQ.

The table lists this clone with a count of one. V gene TRBV9 combines with J gene TRBJ2-3; the D gene is possibly TRBD2 (5 bases). V lost 4 bases and J lost 1, with 7 bases in between. The CDR3 loop spans 13 amino acids. Germline CDR1 and CDR2: SGDLS and YYNGEE. CDR3 in DNA: TGTGCCAGCAGCATTAGCGGCACAGATACGCAGTATTTT. Translated: CASSISGTDTQYF.

The V call is TRBV6-4, the J call TRBJ2-7; D is uncertain. The V gene lost 4 bases and the J gene lost 4 bases, with 2 bases spanning the gap. This CDR3 comprises 10 residues. Germline assignment: CDR1 MRHNA and CDR2 SNTAGT. The CDR3 loop reads CASSGYEQYF. The CDR3 nucleotides are TGTGCCAGCAGTGGGTACGAGCAGTACTTC.

V is TRBV6-6 and J is TRBJ2-3; 10 bases map to TRBD1. The CDR3 is 15 residues long. V shed 5 bases, J shed 5 bases, and the junction held 7 bases outside the gene matches. Germline CDR1 reads MNHNY; CDR2 reads SVGAGI (reference sequence). CDR3 residues: CASSNRQGAVDTQYF. The CDR3, as DNA: TGTGCCAGCAGTAACAGACAGGGGGCTGTAGATACGCAGTATTTT.

The chain is built from TRBV7-8 and TRBJ2-7, with 9 nucleotides matching TRBD2. Germline CDR1 reads SGHVS; CDR2 reads FQNEAQ. This CDR3 has 17 amino acids. V gave up 1 base and J gave up 0 bases; unmatched junction bases: 7. CDR3 region: CASSLGVGTSSSYEQYF. The CDR3 DNA reads as TGTGCCAGCAGCTTAGGAGTTGGGACTAGCAGCTCCTACGAGCAGTACTTC.

This sequence joins TRBV5-4 and TRBJ2-3; D not resolved. Trimming stripped 2 bases from V and 1 base from J, with 8 bases between. Germline CDR1 and CDR2: SGHNT and YYREEE (reference sequence). CDR3 length: 14 residues. The CDR3: CASSFGLGTDTQYF. Here the CDR3 DNA reads TGTGCCAGCAGCTTCGGCCTAGGCACAGATACGCAGTATTTT.

The CDR3 region is CSVGTGGNQPQHF. CDR3 nucleotides: TGCAGCGTGGGGACAGGAGGGAATCAGCCCCAGCATTTT. The V gene is TRBV29-1, the J gene TRBJ1-5; 8 bases align to TRBD1. V gave up 6 bases and J gave up 4 bases; unmatched junction bases: 5. The germline V gene has CDR1 SQVTM and CDR2 ANQGSEA. This CDR3 is built from 13 residues.